This TCR beta chain comes out of a study of blood T cell repertoires in COVID-19 (dated by TCRdb to the early 2020s). In terms of the full investigation: Samples covering the acute and convalescent phases of COVID-19 were provided by collaborators in the United States, Italy and Spain. Where available, HLA class I and class II types were taken from metadata supplied by the sample provider and were not determined by assay-based typing. The repertoires were made available in a free public database intended to serve as a resource for research on the immune response to SARS-CoV-2. Samples came from the ongoing ImmuneRACE study (first 160 participants) plus 1,254 subjects from 6 global collaborators. The prospective study material was composed of cDNA or gDNA derived from T cells, B-cell-depleted T cells, or PBMCs. The sample metadata nearly always contained a de-identified subject ID, COVID-19 status, age in years and sex. Deeply sampled blood TCRbeta repertoires from subjects exposed to, actively infected with, or recovered from COVID-19 were included in the dataset.

As regards this clone: The antigen it recognizes is unknown. Base quality data are lacking; no much larger clone is found one base away.

The germline V and J ends show losses of 6 bases and 7 bases respectively, and no gene match explains 5 bases of the junction. The CDR3, from cysteine to phenylalanine, totals 13 residues. The only DNA kept is the CDR3, 39 bases in frame from the first base. CDR1 MDHEN and CDR2 SYDVKM are derived from the germline V gene. Participants in the prospective study were aged about 18 to 95 years, lived in more than 20 United States geographic areas, and enrolled through a virtual design. Cohort assignment in the prospective study relied on participant-reported clinical history from a screening survey and a study questionnaire. Mobile phlebotomists in the prospective study collected whole blood, serum and a nasopharyngeal or oropharyngeal swab from every participant. Prospective study participants could optionally give additional blood draws and questionnaires over an approximately 2-month period. Before DNA extraction, blood samples from the prospective study were shipped at room temperature or frozen.

General findings and caveats noted by the study authors: The quantity of clinical and demographic metadata differed by source and by participant and was supplied without curation.

TCRbeta CDR3 regions were amplified from genomic DNA by means of the immunoSEQ Assay, a bias-controlled multiplex PCR. On the authors' methods: Nucleated cell counts per sample were estimated from amplification of reference gene primers within the assay. Sequence reads were collapsed and filtered to measure the absolute abundance of every unique TCRbeta CDR3 rearrangement. For each sample, productive Simpson clonality was calculated as the square root of Simpson's diversity index across productive rearrangements. TCRdb carries this immuneACCESS record with in-frame sequences only. Its versions omit some clonotypes, under half of them owing to an unresolved V gene in the studies checked, with the rest unexplained. That table is the source of V, J and clone size, and D and trimming were worked out from the DNA. Here the sample has approximately 360,000 clones; 70% to 90% occur a single time. Approximately 1% of the sample belongs to the ten largest clones.

The receptor was isolated from a woman in her thirties with acute COVID-19. The sequencing sample was made of PBMCs or T cells enriched from blood (not recorded which). The chain uses TRBV28 and TRBJ1-1; the junction holds 10 bases that match TRBD1. CDR3 sequence: CASRWTGGVEAFF. The DNA is TGTGCCAGCAGGTGGACAGGGGGGGTTGAAGCTTTCTTT.